This TCR beta chain was observed in a study of T-cell memory formation after mild COVID-19. The overall study: Clusters were largely donor specific.

Study results and caveats: The study detected some responding clones in pre-infection memory, suggesting cross-reactive memory joined. Those CD4+ clones that contracted were mainly in CM and EM (CD8+ ones in EMRA).

CDR3 length: 22 amino acids. V was pared by 3 bases and J by 3 bases, with 21 bases of the junction left unmatched. TCRdb ran MiXCR on the 5' RACE reads and lists one entry per CDR3 protein. The sample includes about 350,000 distinct CDR3 sequences, roughly 13% of them seen just once. This clonotype was detected a few times. Its antigen is still unknown. This rearrangement joins TRBV12-3 or TRBV12-4 to TRBJ1-5; 12 nucleotides line up with TRBD1. What was sequenced was PBMCs or a T cell subset sorted from them (not recorded which). This TCR was recovered from a man between 18 and 29 years old who had mild COVID-19 (a few samples of this study predate the infection). Cell type and time point are not known. CDR3 DNA sequence: TGTGCCAGCAGTTTCTGGTGGTTTCCGGGACAGGGGGCTCGAAGTAACAATCAGCCCCAGCATTTT. Translation: CASSFWWFPGQGARSNNQPQHF.